Shown below are 27 T cell receptor beta chains from a single sample sequenced in a study of identical twins. TCRdb used MiXCR to reprocess the 5' RACE reads, holding one entry per CDR3 protein. The sample has 210,000 or so distinct CDR3 sequences, 15% to 20% seen once. In addition, the sample was reused for a study of T cells expressing NK-cell markers.

The sample taken for sequencing was CD8+ T cells sorted from blood. The source of these receptors is a woman aged 18-29 years in good health.

This clonotype was counted a few times. The chain carries TRBV4-1 and TRBJ1-1; 8 bases map to TRBD1. The CDR3 is 17 residues long. Germline-derived CDR1 and CDR2 are MGHRA and YSYEKL. Trimming at V came to 0 bases and at J to 3 bases, leaving 9 bases not matched to a gene. In nucleotides, the CDR3 is TGCGCCAGCAGCCAAGATCTTAGGACAGGGCGGGACACTGAAGCTTTCTTT. It specifies CASSQDLRTGRDTEAFF.

V usage is TRBV11-2 and J usage is TRBJ2-2; TRBD2 aligns across 9 bases. Germline values: CDR1 SGHAT, CDR2 FQNNGV. Trimming took 2 bases from V and 0 from J; bases not matched to a gene: 7. This CDR3 has 18 amino acids. The CDR3 nucleotides read TGTGCCAGCAGCTTATTATTGCTAGCGGGGACGAACACCGGGGAGCTGTTTTTT. Its protein is CASSLLLLAGTNTGELFF.

The table lists this clonotype with a few counts. This sequence joins TRBV11-2 and TRBJ2-7, with D possibly TRBD1 on 6 matching bases. Between the trimmed V and J ends, which lost 3 bases and 12 bases, there was a span of 15 bases. This CDR3 region has 12 residues. Germline V gives CDR1 SGHAT, CDR2 FQNNGV. The CDR3 here is CASSLTGYGGYF. For the CDR3, the DNA is TGTGCCAGCAGCTTGACAGGTTACGGAGGGTACTTC.

This clonotype was counted between two and nine times. J is TRBJ2-7 and V is TRBV7-9, with TRBD1 matching 9 bases. Germline V gene sequence: CDR1 SEHNR, CDR2 FQNEAQ (reference sequence). This CDR3 spans 13 amino acids. V lost 8 bases, J lost 2 bases, and 4 bases stayed unmatched. The CDR3 sequence: CASRDRETYEQYF. The DNA for the CDR3 is TGTGCCAGCCGGGACAGGGAAACCTACGAGCAGTACTTC. Filled out from reference TRBV7-9 and TRBJ2-7, the complete variable domain reads DTGVSQNPRHKITKRGQNVTFRCDPISEHNRLYWYRQTLGQGPEFLTYFQNEAQLEKSRLLSDRFSAERPKGSFSTLEIQRTEQGDSAMYLCASRDRETYEQYFGPGTRLTVT.

The V call is TRBV20-1, the J call TRBJ2-7; D may match TRBD1 or TRBD2 (5 bases each). The germline V and J ends were trimmed by 0 bases and 4 bases, with 13 bases remaining between them. The germline V gene encodes CDR1 DFQATT and CDR2 SNEGSKA (reference sequence). The CDR3 is 14 amino acids. CDR3 sequence: CSARDRVGGYEQYF. Here the CDR3 DNA reads TGCAGTGCTAGAGACAGGGTTGGGGGATACGAGCAGTACTTC.

The chain carries TRBV11-2 and TRBJ1-1, with 7 bases fitting TRBD1. Germline lookup yields CDR1 SGHAT and CDR2 FQNNGV. This CDR3 comprises 15 residues. V shed 0 bases and J 1 base; nucleotides not matched to a gene: 2. DNA for the CDR3: TGTGCCAGCAGCTTAGAGTGGACAGGGAACACTGAAGCTTTCTTT. Encoded protein: CASSLEWTGNTEAFF.

Comments on this clonotype: A much larger clonotype is one base distant, so this may be a read error. The V call is TRBV24-1, the J call TRBJ2-1; no firm D call. Between the trimmed V and J ends, which lost 2 bases and 5 bases, there was a span of 3 bases. CDR3 size: 12 residues. Germline assignment: CDR1 KGHDR and CDR2 SFDVKD. DNA for the CDR3: TGTGCCACCAGTGATTGGGACAATGAGCAGTTCTTC. It encodes CATSDWDNEQFF.

This chain connects TRBV6-5 to TRBJ2-1, with D unresolved. CDR1 is MNHEY, CDR2 SVGAGI, per germline. The CDR3 is 14 residues long. V was clipped by 2 bases and J by 8 bases, with 13 bases between them. The CDR3 nucleotides read TGTGCCAGCAGTTACGAGTCCCAAGTGGATGAGCAGTTCTTC. Residues: CASSYESQVDEQFF.

The V call is TRBV27, the J call TRBJ2-1, with D perhaps matching TRBD2 (5 bases). The V gene's germline CDR1 is MNHEY and CDR2 SMNVEV (reference sequence). The CDR3 has 15 residues. V shed 5 bases and J shed 0 bases, with 11 bases lying between them. The CDR3: CASSISGVSYNEQFF. The DNA of the CDR3 is TGTGCCAGCAGTATCAGCGGAGTCTCCTACAATGAGCAGTTCTTC.

Only a few counts were recorded for this clonotype. In DNA, the CDR3 is TGTGCCAGCCCAAAAGACAGGGGGGATGGCTACACCTTC. Protein product: CASPKDRGDGYTF. This chain uses TRBV2 with TRBJ1-2; 9 bases line up with TRBD1. V was clipped by 8 bases and J by 6 bases; unmatched bases: 7. The CDR3 contains 13 residues. In germline, CDR1 is SNHLY, CDR2 FYNNEI.

The table lists this clonotype with a few counts. J is TRBJ2-3 and V is TRBV6-5, with D perhaps matching TRBD1 or TRBD2 (6 bases each). This CDR3 has 14 residues. V was pared by 4 bases and J by 3 bases, with 11 bases between. Germline V CDR1 and CDR2: MNHEY, SVGAGI. CDR3 protein: CASSLGGRTDTQYF. The CDR3 bases are TGTGCCAGCAGTTTAGGGGGGAGGACAGATACGCAGTATTTT.

CDR3 DNA: TGTGCCAGCAGCTTGGGAGTCTGGGGTCCTCTCGGTTATGAGCAGTTCTTC. Translation: CASSLGVWGPLGYEQFF. This rearrangement joins TRBV5-5 to TRBJ2-1; unclear D gene. Germline CDR1 SGHKS, CDR2 YYEKEE (reference sequence). V lost 0 bases and J 8 bases, leaving 21 bases between the germline ends. The CDR3 is made up of 17 amino acids. The whole variable domain, filled in from reference TRBV5-5 and TRBJ2-1, reads DAGVTQSPTHLIKTRGQQVTLRCSPISGHKSVSWYQQVLGQGPQFIFQYYEKEERGRGNFPDRFSARQFPNYSSELNVNALLLGDSALYLCASSLGVWGPLGYEQFFGPGTRLTVL.

The table lists this clonotype with a few counts. The CDR3 sequence: CASSFERDGVFEAFF. For the CDR3, the DNA is TGTGCCAGCAGCTTTGAACGGGACGGCGTTTTTGAAGCTTTCTTT. V gene TRBV7-9 combines with J gene TRBJ1-1, with a weak D call TRBD1 (5 bases). V was trimmed by 3 bases and J by 7 bases, leaving 18 bases between them. The CDR3 has 15 residues. Germline V lookup: CDR1 SEHNR, CDR2 FQNEAQ (reference sequence). Using reference TRBV7-9 and TRBJ1-1 for the parts outside the CDR3, the full variable domain is DTGVSQNPRHKITKRGQNVTFRCDPISEHNRLYWYRQTLGQGPEFLTYFQNEAQLEKSRLLSDRFSAERPKGSFSTLEIQRTEQGDSAMYLCASSFERDGVFEAFFGQGTRLTVV.

This clonotype was detected a few times. V is TRBV29-1 and J is TRBJ2-7; D may be TRBD2 (5 bases). V lost 7 bases and J 3 bases, leaving 16 bases between the germline ends. Germline V gene sequence: CDR1 SQVTM, CDR2 ANQGSEA. The CDR3 is 13 amino acids. In nucleotides, the CDR3 is TGCAGCGCCAAACCGACGGGGTTCTACGAGCAGTACTTC. Translating it yields CSAKPTGFYEQYF.

This clonotype was counted between two and nine times. The rearrangement links TRBV5-6 to TRBJ2-7; either TRBD1 or TRBD2 may supply D (6 bases each). The V end was cut by 0 bases, the J end by 3 bases, with 10 bases between. The CDR3 extends over 14 amino acids. The germline V gene has CDR1 SGHDT and CDR2 YYEEEE. CDR3 sequence: CASSLGGAGYEQYF. The CDR3 DNA follows: TGTGCCAGCAGCTTGGGGGGGGCAGGCTACGAGCAGTACTTC.

This clonotype was recorded a few times. The V and J genes are TRBV4-1 and TRBJ2-2, with TRBD1 identical over 8 bases. CDR1 and CDR2 from the germline V gene are MGHRA and YSYEKL. There are 15 residues in the CDR3. Trimming cost V 5 bases and J 4 bases; bases outside gene matches: 6. CDR3 sequence: CASSLQGGRTGELFF. DNA of the CDR3: TGCGCCAGCAGCTTACAGGGGGGTCGCACCGGGGAGCTGTTTTTT.

This clonotype was seen only a few times. The chain recombines TRBV7-9 with TRBJ2-1; 10 bases line up with TRBD2. Germline V gives CDR1 SEHNR, CDR2 FQNEAQ (reference sequence). V trimming: 5 bases; J trimming: 5 bases; junction bases outside the gene matches: 9. CDR3 length: 16 residues. The CDR3 DNA reads as TGTGCCAGCAGCCGTACCGGGACTAGCGCTAACAATGAGCAGTTCTTC. Amino acids: CASSRTGTSANNEQFF.

This clonotype has more than one count but fewer than ten. The gene calls are TRBV12-3 or TRBV12-4 and TRBJ2-7, with D unclear. The CDR3 has 12 residues. Trimming stripped 4 bases from V and 3 bases from J, with 7 bases between. CDR3 region: CASSWTLYEQYF. The CDR3 nucleotides read TGTGCCAGCAGTTGGACCCTCTACGAGCAGTACTTC.

The sample holds a few counts of this clonotype. The rearrangement links TRBV12-3 or TRBV12-4 to TRBJ2-7, with TRBD1 matching 7 bases. The junction had 10 bases not matched to a gene; V was cut back by 5 bases and J by 6 bases. The CDR3 has 14 amino acids. This chain's CDR3 is CASSPSTGYPEQYF. CDR3 DNA: TGTGCCAGCAGTCCATCGACAGGGTACCCCGAGCAGTACTTC.

This chain links TRBV3-1 with TRBJ2-7; maybe TRBD1 (6 bases). CDR3 length equals 15 residues. Per germline, CDR1 LGHDT and CDR2 YNNKEL (reference sequence). V gave up 0 bases and J gave up 3 bases, with 12 bases separating them. For the CDR3, the DNA is TGTGCCAGCAGCCAAGACTGGCAGGGGTACTACGAGCAGTACTTC. Protein: CASSQDWQGYYEQYF.

Here the CDR3 DNA reads TGTGCCAGCAGTTTAAATTCAATCAACACTGAAGCTTTCTTT. Translating gives CASSLNSINTEAFF. The rearrangement links TRBV27 to TRBJ1-1, with D unresolved. V lost 2 bases to trimming and J lost 2 bases, with 9 bases between them. This CDR3 has 14 amino acids. Germline assignment: CDR1 MNHEY and CDR2 SMNVEV (reference sequence).

The chain carries TRBV7-9 and TRBJ2-1; D is possibly TRBD2 (5 bases). Per germline, CDR1 SEHNR and CDR2 FQNEAQ (reference sequence). Trimming removed 6 bases at V and 5 bases at J, with 8 bases between. The CDR3 has 12 amino acids. The CDR3 nucleotides read TGTGCCAGCAGGGCGGGCCACAATGAGCAGTTCTTC. Encoded protein: CASRAGHNEQFF. The complete variable domain, with remaining parts taken from reference TRBV7-9 and TRBJ2-1, reads DTGVSQNPRHKITKRGQNVTFRCDPISEHNRLYWYRQTLGQGPEFLTYFQNEAQLEKSRLLSDRFSAERPKGSFSTLEIQRTEQGDSAMYLCASRAGHNEQFFGPGTRLTVL.

V is TRBV12-5 and J is TRBJ2-3; maybe TRBD2 (5 bases). V shed 2 bases and J shed 2 bases, with 11 bases lying between them. Germline V gives CDR1 LGHNT, CDR2 FRNRAP. This CDR3 has 15 residues. The CDR3 nucleotides are TGTGCTAGTGGTTTGATACGGGGATACACAGATACGCAGTATTTT. Protein: CASGLIRGYTDTQYF.

The V and J genes are TRBV7-9 and TRBJ1-1; 10 nucleotides agree with TRBD1. The V gene end was trimmed by 3 bases and the J gene end by 3 bases; junction bases not matched to a gene: 4. This CDR3 is 15 amino acids long. The germline V gene encodes CDR1 SEHNR and CDR2 FQNEAQ (reference sequence). The CDR3 nucleotides read TGTGCCAGCAGCTTGACAGGGGGCCTGGACACTGAAGCTTTCTTT. Translation: CASSLTGGLDTEAFF.

This clonotype was detected ten times or more. The chain links TRBV9 to TRBJ2-3, with D perhaps TRBD2 (5 bases). Germline V gene sequence: CDR1 SGDLS, CDR2 YYNGEE. The CDR3 consists of 14 residues. V was clipped by 0 bases and J by 1 base, with 6 bases between them. In DNA, the CDR3 is TGTGCCAGCAGCGTAGTCGGGGGCACAGATACGCAGTATTTT. It yields the protein CASSVVGGTDTQYF.

The chain couples TRBV7-6 to TRBJ2-6; D gene uncertain. Germline CDR1 reads SGHVS; CDR2 reads FNYEAQ. The V end was cut by 1 base, the J end by 2 bases, with 3 bases between. The CDR3 contains 14 residues. Here the CDR3 DNA reads TGTGCCAGCAGCTTAGTGCCTGGGGCCAACGTCCTGACTTTC. It is translated as CASSLVPGANVLTF.

The rearrangement links TRBV19 to TRBJ2-2; D is possibly TRBD1 or TRBD2 (5 bases each). The V gene lost 8 bases and the J gene lost 4 bases, with 14 bases spanning the gap. CDR3 size: 14 residues. Germline V lookup: CDR1 LNHDA, CDR2 SQIVND (reference sequence). The DNA for the CDR3 is TGTGCCAGTGGGACCGTCAGGCGCACCGGGGAGCTGTTTTTT. Protein product: CASGTVRRTGELFF.